The TCR beta chain described here comes from a study of blood T cell repertoires in COVID-19. Overall study: COVID-19 samples, acute and convalescent, were from the United States, Italy and Spain. T cells, B-cell-depleted T cells, or PBMCs provided the cDNA or gDNA that served as material.

Generated by immunoSEQ multiplex PCR, the TCRdb table keeps only in-frame clones and is missing some. The sample lists about 270,000 clones, 85% occurring once. The CDR3 has 15 amino acids. CDR1 and CDR2 from the germline V gene are MNHEY and SVGEGT. V lost 2 bases, J lost 5 bases, and 10 bases lay in between. Cohort allocation depended upon clinical history that participants reported. The rearrangement uses TRBV6-2 or TRBV6-3 and TRBJ1-6, with D possibly matching TRBD1 (6 bases). The receptor's source is a woman aged 45-59 years with acute COVID-19. Sequencing used PBMCs or T cells enriched from blood (not recorded which). The CDR3 loop reads CASSYRGGNNSPLHF. The DNA for the CDR3 is TGTGCCAGCAGTTACCGTGGGGGCAATAATTCACCCCTCCACTTT.